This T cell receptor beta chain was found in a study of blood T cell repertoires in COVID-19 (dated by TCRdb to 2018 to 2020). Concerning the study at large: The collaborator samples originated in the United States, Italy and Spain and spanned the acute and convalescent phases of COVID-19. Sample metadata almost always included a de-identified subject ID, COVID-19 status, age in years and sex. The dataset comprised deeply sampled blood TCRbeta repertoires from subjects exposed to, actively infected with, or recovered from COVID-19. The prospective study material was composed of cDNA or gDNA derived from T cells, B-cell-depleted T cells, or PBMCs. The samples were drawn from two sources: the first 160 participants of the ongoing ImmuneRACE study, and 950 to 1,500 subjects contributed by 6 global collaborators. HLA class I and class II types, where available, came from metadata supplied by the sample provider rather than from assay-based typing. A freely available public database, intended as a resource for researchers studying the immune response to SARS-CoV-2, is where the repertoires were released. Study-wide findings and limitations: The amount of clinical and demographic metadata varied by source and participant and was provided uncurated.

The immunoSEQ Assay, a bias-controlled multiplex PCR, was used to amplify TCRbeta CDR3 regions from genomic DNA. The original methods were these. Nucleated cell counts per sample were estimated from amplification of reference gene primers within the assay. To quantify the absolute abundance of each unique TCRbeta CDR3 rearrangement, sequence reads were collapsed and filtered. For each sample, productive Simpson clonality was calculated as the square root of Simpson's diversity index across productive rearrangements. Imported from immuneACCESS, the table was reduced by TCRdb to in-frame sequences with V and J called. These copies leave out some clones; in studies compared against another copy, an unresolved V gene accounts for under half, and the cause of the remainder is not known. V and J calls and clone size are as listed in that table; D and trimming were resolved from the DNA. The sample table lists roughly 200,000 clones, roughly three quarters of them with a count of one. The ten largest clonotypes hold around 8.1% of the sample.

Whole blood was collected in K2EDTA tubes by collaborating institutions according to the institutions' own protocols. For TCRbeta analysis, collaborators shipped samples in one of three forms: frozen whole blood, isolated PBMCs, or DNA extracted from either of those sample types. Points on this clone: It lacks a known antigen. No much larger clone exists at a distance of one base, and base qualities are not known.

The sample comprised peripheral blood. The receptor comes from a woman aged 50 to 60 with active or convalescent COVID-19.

CDR3 loop: CASSLAGSGELFF. At the DNA level, the sequence is TGTGCCAGCAGTCTAGCGGGGTCCGGGGAGCTGTTTTTT. Recombination connected TRBV7-3 to TRBJ2-2; 9 central nucleotides agree with TRBD2. The germline V gene gives CDR1 as SGHTA and CDR2 as FQGTGA. The CDR3, from cysteine to phenylalanine, totals 13 residues. Only the CDR3 portion is preserved as DNA: 39 bases, with reading frame beginning at the first base. V trim: 6 bases; J trim: 6 bases; unmatched bases: 2.